This TCR beta chain was recorded in a study of vaccination effects on CD4 cells after COVID-19 (dated by TCRdb to about 2022). Notes on the research overall: In the ViraFEST assay, PBMC were stimulated with viral peptide pools, and TCR sequencing was then used to find antigen-specific CD4+ T cell clonotypes based on their expansion. Post-vaccine samples across the study were collected a median of 72 days after the second dose, with a range of 14 to 241. Each well held fewer than 2.5 million PBMC cultured in IMDM containing about 5.5% human AB serum, 8.5 to 10 IU/ml IL-2 and gentamicin, along with around 11 ug/ml peptides. SARS-CoV-2 spike-specific CD4+ TCR repertoires were compared before and after mRNA vaccination in COVID-19 convalescent patients and in infection-naive vaccine recipients. Altogether, about 10 COVID-19 convalescent patients and several SARS-CoV-2-naive healthy vaccine recipients made up the full study. Cultures from other donors in the study were sequenced using the Oncomine TCR Beta short-read assay on an Illumina iSeq 100.

Comment on this clone: The antigen this receptor binds is unknown. One base away there is no much larger clone; base qualities are not given.

Paper-wide results and their limitations: Clones induced by infection and clones induced by vaccination both contracted markedly at late timepoints after vaccination, which fits with T cell responses waning over time. Limitations of the study were the small number of convalescent patients and the absence of early post-infection timepoints. In healthy vaccine recipients, vaccine-induced clones were almost all SARS-CoV-2 mono-reactive, with only 1 of 255 being cross-reactive with common cold coronaviruses.

The library was produced with the immunoSEQ multiplex PCR assay. DNA from the CD4+ T cells that had been cultured and isolated underwent TCR beta CDR3 sequencing. Regarding the original processing steps: Non-productive TCR sequences were discarded, and reads were trimmed to the CDR3 region, with only CDR3s of 7 or more amino acids retained. Antigen-specific clonotypes were identified using the MANAFEST web app by comparison of expansion in peptide wells against reference cultures. For clones to be considered positive, expansion at FDR<0.05 versus reference and all other wells, an odds ratio above 5, and a frequency above 0.1% in two replicate wells were required. A clonotype was called cross-reactive if it was significantly expanded both in SARS-CoV-2 spike wells and in at least one common cold coronavirus spike condition. CDR3 similarity was assessed by Levenshtein distance with the stringdist R package, and unrooted trees were built with ape in R 3.6.1. The source is immuneACCESS, and TCRdb retained only in-frame sequences with V and J called. Part of the clones is not carried over; for the studies checked, unresolved V genes explain less than half of this, and the remainder is unexplained. D and trimming were read from the DNA, whereas the V and J calls and clone size are those reported in that table. The sample records about 9,700 clones, around four fifths of which are singletons. Jointly, the top ten make up 11% of the sample.

After about 9 days of culture, CD4+ T cells were isolated with the EasySep CD4+ T cell isolation kit. Participants received two doses of either the BNT162b2 or the mRNA-1273 mRNA SARS-CoV-2 vaccine. None of the healthy vaccine recipients had a prior SARS-CoV-2 infection, which was confirmed by nucleocapsid antibody tests that came back negative both before and after vaccination. On days 3 and 7, half of the culture medium was replaced with fresh IL-2-containing medium. Unless noted otherwise, every peptide stimulation condition was cultured in triplicate wells. Using Ficoll-Paque Plus gradient centrifugation, PBMC were separated from whole blood and then either used fresh or cryopreserved at -140C. Genomic DNA was extracted from cultured CD4+ T cells with the QIAamp micro DNA kit. CDR3 length: 15 amino acids, cysteine to phenylalanine. Of all the DNA, just the CDR3 is kept, 45 bases in frame from base 1. Cut back by 3 bases and 0 bases, the V and J ends lie 9 bases apart. Looking up the germline V gene yields CDR1 MDHEN and CDR2 SYDVKM.

The sequencing used CD4+ T cells from PBMCs cultured without peptide, collected after COVID-19 vaccination. The TCR sequence derives from a human donor who received a COVID-19 vaccine. The sequence joins TRBV28 to TRBJ1-3; no D gene is confidently identified. The DNA reads as follows: TGTGCCAGCAGTTTGTCCAGACCCTCTGGAAACACCATATATTTT. This sequence encodes CASSLSRPSGNTIYF.